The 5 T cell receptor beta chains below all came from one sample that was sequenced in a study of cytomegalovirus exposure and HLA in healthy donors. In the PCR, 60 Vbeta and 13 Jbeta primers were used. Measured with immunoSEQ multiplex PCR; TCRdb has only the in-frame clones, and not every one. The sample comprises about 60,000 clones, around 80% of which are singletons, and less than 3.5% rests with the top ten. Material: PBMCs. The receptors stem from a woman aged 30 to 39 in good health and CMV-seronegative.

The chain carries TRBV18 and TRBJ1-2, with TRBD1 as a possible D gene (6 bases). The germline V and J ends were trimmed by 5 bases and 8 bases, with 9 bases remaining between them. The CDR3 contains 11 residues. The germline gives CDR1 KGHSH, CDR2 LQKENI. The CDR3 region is CASSNRDGYTF. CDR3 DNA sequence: TGTGCCAGCTCAAACAGGGACGGCTACACCTTC.

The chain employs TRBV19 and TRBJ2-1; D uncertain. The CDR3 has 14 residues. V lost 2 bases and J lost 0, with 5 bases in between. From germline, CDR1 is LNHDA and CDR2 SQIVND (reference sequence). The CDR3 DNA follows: TGTGCCAGTAGTATAACGGGCTCCTACAATGAGCAGTTCTTC. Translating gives CASSITGSYNEQFF.

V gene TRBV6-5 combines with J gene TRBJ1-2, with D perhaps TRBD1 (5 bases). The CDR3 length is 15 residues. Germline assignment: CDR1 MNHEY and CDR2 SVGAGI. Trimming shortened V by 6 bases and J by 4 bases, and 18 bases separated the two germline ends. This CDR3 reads CASSPLGQGSYGYTF. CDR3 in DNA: TGTGCCAGCAGCCCCCTAGGGCAGGGAAGCTATGGCTACACCTTC.

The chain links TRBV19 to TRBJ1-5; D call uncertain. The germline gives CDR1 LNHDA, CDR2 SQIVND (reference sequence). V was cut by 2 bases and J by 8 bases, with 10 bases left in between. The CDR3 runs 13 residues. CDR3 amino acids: CASSIQVDEPQHF. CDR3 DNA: TGTGCCAGTAGTATACAGGTTGATGAGCCCCAGCATTTT.

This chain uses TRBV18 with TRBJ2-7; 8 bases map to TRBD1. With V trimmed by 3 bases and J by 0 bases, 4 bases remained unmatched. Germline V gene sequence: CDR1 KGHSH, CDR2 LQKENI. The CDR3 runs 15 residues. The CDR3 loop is CASSPRTGSSYEQYF. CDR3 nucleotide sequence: TGTGCCAGCTCACCCCGGACAGGGAGCTCCTACGAGCAGTACTTC. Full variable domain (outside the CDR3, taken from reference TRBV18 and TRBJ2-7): NAGVMQNPRHLVRRRGQEARLRCSPMKGHSHVYWYRQLPEEGLKFMVYLQKENIIDESGMPKERFSAEFPKEGPSILRIQQVVRGDSAAYFCASSPRTGSSYEQYFGPGTRLTVT.